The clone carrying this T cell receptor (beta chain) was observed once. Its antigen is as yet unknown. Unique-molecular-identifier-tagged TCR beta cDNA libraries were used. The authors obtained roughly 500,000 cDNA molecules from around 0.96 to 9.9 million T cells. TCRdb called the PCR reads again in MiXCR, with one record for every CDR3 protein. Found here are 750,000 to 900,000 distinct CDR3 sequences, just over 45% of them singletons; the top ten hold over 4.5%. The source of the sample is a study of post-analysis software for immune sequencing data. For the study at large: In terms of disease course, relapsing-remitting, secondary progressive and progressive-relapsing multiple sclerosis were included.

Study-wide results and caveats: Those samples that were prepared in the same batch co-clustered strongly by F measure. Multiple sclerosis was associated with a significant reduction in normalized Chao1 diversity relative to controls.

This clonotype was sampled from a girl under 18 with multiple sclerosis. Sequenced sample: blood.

CDR3 sequence: CASSVDTNTEAFF. Written as DNA, the CDR3 is TGTGCCAGCAGCGTAGACACTAACACTGAAGCTTTCTTT. The chain recombines TRBV9 with TRBJ1-1; unclear D gene. The CDR3 has 13 amino acids. Germline CDR1 and CDR2: SGDLS and YYNGEE. V lost 0 bases to trimming and J lost 2 bases, with 5 bases between them. Combining the CDR3 with reference TRBV9 and TRBJ1-1 gives the whole variable domain DSGVTQTPKHLITATGQRVTLRCSPRSGDLSVYWYQQSLDQGLQFLIQYYNGEERAKGNILERFSAQQFPDLHSELNLSSLELGDSALYFCASSVDTNTEAFFGQGTRLTVV.